These 15 T cell receptor beta chains originate from one sample sequenced in a study of blood T cell repertoires in COVID-19. Clones were read by immunoSEQ multiplex PCR, and TCRdb kept only the in-frame ones, dropping some. The table records some 100,000 clones, approximately 86% of them present only once. The sequenced sample consisted of PBMCs or T cells enriched from blood (not recorded which). Receptor source: a woman aged 50 to 60 who had recovered from COVID-19.

The CDR3 sequence: CASSLGGRHWRTEAFF. As DNA, the CDR3 is TGTGCCAGCAGTTTGGGGGGGAGACACTGGCGTACTGAAGCTTTCTTT. This chain uses TRBV28 with TRBJ1-1, with D possibly matching TRBD1 (5 bases). From germline, CDR1 is MDHEN and CDR2 SYDVKM. V gave up 3 bases and J gave up 5 bases, with 19 bases separating them. The CDR3 length is 16 residues.

The rearrangement joins TRBV5-1 to TRBJ2-1; D remains ambiguous. This CDR3 comprises 12 residues. Trimming left V 0 bases short and J 8 bases short, with 6 bases between. CDR1 is SGHRS, CDR2 YFSETQ, per germline. The CDR3 bases are TGCGCCAGCAGCTTGGGAGCCCATGAGCAGTTCTTC. It codes for CASSLGAHEQFF.

In this sample, this clone turned up a few times. V gene TRBV19 combines with J gene TRBJ2-2; a weak D match, TRBD1 (6 bases). Per the germline V gene, CDR1 is LNHDA and CDR2 is SQIVND (reference sequence). The CDR3 runs 15 residues. Deletions cut 5 bases from V and 2 bases from J, with 12 bases between. CDR3 bases: TGTGCCAGTAGTCCCGGGACATCTAACACCGGGGAGCTGTTTTTT. This translates into CASSPGTSNTGELFF.

The gene calls are TRBV6-5 and TRBJ2-7; a possible D gene is TRBD2 (5 bases). Germline CDR1 MNHEY, CDR2 SVGAGI. Trimming shortened V by 3 bases and J by 2 bases, and 14 bases separated the two germline ends. The CDR3 totals 15 residues. The CDR3 coding sequence is TGTGCCAGCAGTTATGGGATCAGAGGGACCTACGAGCAGTACTTC. Amino acids: CASSYGIRGTYEQYF.

This rearrangement joins TRBV2 to TRBJ2-7, with TRBD2 identical over 10 bases. The CDR3 spans 19 residues. Germline V gene lookup returns CDR1 SNHLY and CDR2 FYNNEI. V gave up 7 bases and J gave up 1 base; unmatched junction bases: 19. CDR3 amino acids: CASKGVTSGTEVGSYEQYF. In DNA, the CDR3 is TGTGCCAGCAAGGGGGTCACTAGCGGGACGGAGGTTGGGTCCTACGAGCAGTACTTC.

The chain has TRBV19 and TRBJ2-7; D is perhaps TRBD1 (5 bases). CDR1 is LNHDA, CDR2 SQIVND, per germline (reference sequence). V was pared by 5 bases and J by 3 bases, with 11 bases between. The CDR3 has 13 amino acids. The DNA of the CDR3 is TGTGCCAGTAGTTTCGGGCAGGGCTACGAGCAGTACTTC. Encoded protein: CASSFGQGYEQYF. Looking up the rest from reference TRBV19 and TRBJ2-7 gives the full variable domain: DGGITQSPKYLFRKEGQNVTLSCEQNLNHDAMYWYRQDPGQGLRLIYYSQIVNDFQKGDIAEGYSVSREKKESFPLTVTSAQKNPTAFYLCASSFGQGYEQYFGPGTRLTVT.

The rearrangement uses TRBV24-1 and TRBJ1-5; 9 nucleotides match TRBD1. CDR1 and CDR2 from the germline V gene are KGHDR and SFDVKD. After removal of 4 bases from V and 3 bases from J, the junction contained 3 bases not matched to a gene. The CDR3 is 15 amino acids. DNA of the CDR3: TGTGCCACCAGTGACGGGACAGGGAACAATCAGCCCCAGCATTTT. Its protein is CATSDGTGNNQPQHF.

The chain has TRBV24-1 and TRBJ1-4, with TRBD1 matching over 7 bases. With 4 bases clipped from V and 4 bases from J, the junction kept 5 bases outside the gene matches. Germline V gene sequence: CDR1 KGHDR, CDR2 SFDVKD. CDR3 length: 15 residues. The DNA of the CDR3 is TGTGCCACCAGTGACCCGGACAGGTTTAATGAAAAACTGTTTTTT. This encodes CATSDPDRFNEKLFF.

This sequence joins TRBV3-1 (or the pseudogene TRBV3-2) and TRBJ2-5; TRBD2 matches 9 bases. Germline CDR1 is LGHDT and CDR2 is YNNKEL (reference sequence). Unmatched junction bases numbered 8, after V lost 1 base and J lost 5 bases. The CDR3 is 16 amino acids. The CDR3 coding sequence is TGTGCCAGCAGCCAAGGGCTAGCGGGACTGGGGGAGACCCAGTACTTC. This encodes CASSQGLAGLGETQYF.

The rearrangement links TRBV30 to TRBJ2-5; 10 bases match TRBD2. The CDR3 is 18 amino acids. V shed 2 bases and J 5 bases; nucleotides not matched to a gene: 17. The V gene's germline CDR1 is GTSNPN and CDR2 SVGIG (reference sequence). CDR3 region: CAWSRVGGSGRAFETQYF. CDR3 DNA sequence: TGTGCCTGGAGTCGAGTGGGGGGAAGCGGGAGGGCCTTTGAGACCCAGTACTTC. Based on the CDR3 plus reference TRBV30 and TRBJ2-5, the full variable domain is SQTIHQWPATLVQPVGSPLSLECTVEGTSNPNLYWYRQAAGRGLQLLFYSVGIGQISSEVPQNLSASRPQDRQFILSSKKLLLSDSGFYLCAWSRVGGSGRAFETQYFGPGTRLLVL.

The J gene is TRBJ2-5, the V gene TRBV12-5; TRBD2 aligns across 12 bases. Trimming at V came to 5 bases and at J to 2 bases, leaving 3 bases not matched to a gene. The CDR3 loop spans 15 amino acids. Looked up from germline, CDR1 is LGHNT and CDR2 is FRNRAP. CDR3 sequence reads: CASGRGTSGQETQYF. The CDR3 DNA sequence: TGTGCTAGTGGTAGAGGGACTAGCGGGCAAGAGACCCAGTACTTC.

The chain employs TRBV6-5 and TRBJ1-2, with a weak D call TRBD1 (5 bases). Trimming stripped 1 base from V and 4 bases from J, with 10 bases between. CDR3 size: 14 residues. CDR1 and CDR2 (germline): MNHEY, SVGAGI. The CDR3 loop reads CASSYYGGSYGYTF. The DNA of the CDR3 is TGTGCCAGCAGTTACTACGGGGGGAGCTATGGCTACACCTTC.

The chain joins TRBV19 to TRBJ1-5; no clear D gene. With 2 bases removed from V and 7 bases from J, the gap between germline ends came to 12 bases. CDR1 is LNHDA and CDR2 is SQIVND in the germline V gene (reference sequence). The CDR3 has 14 residues. CDR3 residues: CASSISGTKQPQHF. In DNA form, the CDR3 reads TGTGCCAGTAGTATATCAGGTACGAAGCAGCCCCAGCATTTT.

The chain couples TRBV4-1 to TRBJ1-6; no clear D. Deletions cut 1 base from V and 6 bases from J, with 16 bases between. CDR3 size: 17 residues. Germline V lookup: CDR1 MGHRA, CDR2 YSYEKL. CDR3: CASSQVGSHFFNSPLHF. In DNA, the CDR3 is TGCGCCAGCAGCCAAGTGGGCAGCCACTTCTTTAATTCACCCCTCCACTTT.

The chain is built from TRBV19 and TRBJ2-3, with D possibly being TRBD1 (6 bases). Germline V gene sequence: CDR1 LNHDA, CDR2 SQIVND (reference sequence). This CDR3 has 12 residues. The V and J ends lost 6 bases and 7 bases respectively, with 11 bases between them. CDR3 loop: CASSGDTHTQYF. DNA for the CDR3: TGTGCCAGTAGCGGGGACACCCATACGCAGTATTTT.